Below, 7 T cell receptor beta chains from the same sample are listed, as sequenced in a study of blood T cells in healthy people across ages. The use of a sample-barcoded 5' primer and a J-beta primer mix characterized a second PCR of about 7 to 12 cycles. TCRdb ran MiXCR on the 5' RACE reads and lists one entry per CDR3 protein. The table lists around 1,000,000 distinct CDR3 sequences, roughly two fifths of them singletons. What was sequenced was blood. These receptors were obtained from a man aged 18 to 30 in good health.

The CDR3 DNA is TGCAGTGCTGTCCGGGACAGGATCCCTCTGAGCTCCTACGAGCAGTACTTC. This encodes CSAVRDRIPLSSYEQYF. V gene TRBV20-1 combines with J gene TRBJ2-7; 8 bases agree with TRBD1. Germline loops: CDR1 DFQATT, CDR2 SNEGSKA (reference sequence). J was trimmed by 0 bases and V by 5 bases; bases with no gene match: 15. The CDR3 totals 17 residues.

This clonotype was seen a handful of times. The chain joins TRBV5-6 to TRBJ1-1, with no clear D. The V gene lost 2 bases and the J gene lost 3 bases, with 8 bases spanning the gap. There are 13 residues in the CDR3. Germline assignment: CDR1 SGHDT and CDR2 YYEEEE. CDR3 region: CASSFNRDTEAFF. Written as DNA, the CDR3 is TGTGCCAGCAGCTTTAATAGGGACACTGAAGCTTTCTTT.

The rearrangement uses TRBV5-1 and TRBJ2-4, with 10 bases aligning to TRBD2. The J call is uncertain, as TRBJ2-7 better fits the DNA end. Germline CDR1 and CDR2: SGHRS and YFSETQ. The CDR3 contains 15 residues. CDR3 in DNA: TGCGCCAGCAGCTCCGGGACTAGCGCTTCCTACGAGCAGTACTTC. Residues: CASSSGTSASYEQYF.

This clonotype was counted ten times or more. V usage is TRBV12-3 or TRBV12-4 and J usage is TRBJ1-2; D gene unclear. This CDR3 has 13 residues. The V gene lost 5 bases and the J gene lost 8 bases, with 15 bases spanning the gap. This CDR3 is CASSPLPDKGYTF. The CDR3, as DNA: TGTGCCAGCAGTCCCTTACCCGACAAGGGCTACACCTTC.

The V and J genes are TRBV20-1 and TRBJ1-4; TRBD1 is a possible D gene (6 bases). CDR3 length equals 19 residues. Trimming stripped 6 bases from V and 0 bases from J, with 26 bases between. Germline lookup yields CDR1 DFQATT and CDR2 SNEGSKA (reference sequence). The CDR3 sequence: CSASKWGLTAEATNEKLFF. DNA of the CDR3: TGCAGTGCCAGTAAATGGGGGCTGACCGCGGAGGCAACTAATGAAAAACTGTTTTTT.

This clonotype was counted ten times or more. Here the CDR3 reads CSDGGDTAFYGYTF. CDR3 sequence (DNA): TGCAGCGACGGAGGGGACACCGCCTTCTATGGCTACACCTTC. This chain joins TRBV29-1 and TRBJ1-2; D possibly corresponds to TRBD1 (6 bases). CDR3 length: 14 residues. V lost 7 bases, J lost 4 bases, and 19 bases lay in between. CDR1 and CDR2 (germline): SQVTM, ANQGSEA.

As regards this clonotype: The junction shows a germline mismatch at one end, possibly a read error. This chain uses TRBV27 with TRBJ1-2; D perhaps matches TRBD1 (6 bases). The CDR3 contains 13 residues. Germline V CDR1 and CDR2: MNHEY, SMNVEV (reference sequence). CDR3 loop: CAGRSTGNYGYTF. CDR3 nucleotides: TGTGCCGGCAGGTCTACAGGGAACTATGGCTACACCTTC.